This T cell receptor beta chain was found in a study of blood T cell repertoires in COVID-19. The wider study: Both acute and convalescent COVID-19 samples were obtained from the United States, Italy and Spain. T cells, B-cell-depleted T cells, or PBMCs supplied cDNA or gDNA.

Seattle patients were enrolled while actively infected and followed longitudinally. Trimming removed 1 base at V and 2 bases at J, with 4 bases between. The CDR3 consists of 13 residues. The germline CDR1 and CDR2 sequences are SEHNR and FQNEAQ (reference sequence). Authors' methods: Reference gene primer amplification gave estimated nucleated cell counts. Profiling relied on immunoSEQ multiplex PCR, and the TCRdb table lists in-frame clones only, not all of them. The D gene and trimming were derived from the DNA, and the V and J assignments and clone size from that table. The sample has about 88,000 clones; 90% are singletons.

Sequencing was performed on peripheral blood. This chain uses TRBV7-9 with TRBJ2-3; D is unresolved. The TCR comes from a man younger than 35 with COVID-19, enrolled during active disease. The CDR3 sequence: CASSLGATDTQYF. CDR3 bases: TGTGCCAGCAGCTTAGGAGCCACAGATACGCAGTATTTT.